Each of the 20 T cell receptor beta chains below was sequenced from the same sample in a study of T cells in Graves' hyperthyroidism and ophthalmopathy. RNA transcripts provided the source from which TCR beta CDR3 regions were amplified. An initial round of RT-PCR targeting the TCR CDR3 relied on the HTBI primer set. TCRdb processed the multiplex PCR reads anew with MiXCR; each CDR3 protein has one entry. In the table there are approximately 320,000 distinct CDR3 sequences, approximately 17% of which are singletons. Specimen: blood. The source is a man in his thirties or forties with Graves' hyperthyroidism.

This clonotype was detected many times. J is TRBJ2-7 and V is TRBV12-3 or TRBV12-4; 7 positions agree with TRBD1. The V gene end was trimmed by 7 bases and the J gene end by 4 bases; junction bases not matched to a gene: 10. CDR3 size: 14 residues. The chain's CDR3 is CASTLWDRVYEQYF. The CDR3 region has the DNA TGTGCCAGCACCCTGTGGGACAGAGTTTACGAGCAGTACTTC.

This chain connects TRBV13 to TRBJ2-5; 8 bases match TRBD1. Trimming took 3 bases from V and 7 from J; bases not matched to a gene: 7. Germline V gives CDR1 PRHDT, CDR2 FYEKMQ (reference sequence). The CDR3 sequence is 14 residues long. CDR3 coding DNA: TGTGCCAGCAGCTTGGGGACAGGCCCCAGGACCCAGTACTTC. This sequence encodes CASSLGTGPRTQYF. The complete variable domain, with remaining parts taken from reference TRBV13 and TRBJ2-5, reads AAGVIQSPRHLIKEKRETATLKCYPIPRHDTVYWYQQGPGQDPQFLISFYEKMQSDKGSIPDRFSAQQFSDYHSELNMSSLELGDSALYFCASSLGTGPRTQYFGPGTRLLVL.

The sample holds many counts of this clonotype. J is TRBJ2-1 and V is TRBV27; D possibly corresponds to TRBD2 (6 bases). This CDR3 contains 14 residues. V was cut by 2 bases and J by 6 bases, with 11 bases left in between. Germline V lookup: CDR1 MNHEY, CDR2 SMNVEV (reference sequence). The CDR3 DNA is TGTGCCAGCAGTTTAATGCGGAGGGGCAATGAGCAGTTCTTC. Translating gives CASSLMRRGNEQFF.

V usage is TRBV29-1 and J usage is TRBJ2-5; 8 nucleotides match TRBD2. Per the germline V gene, CDR1 is SQVTM and CDR2 is ANQGSEA. Trimming removed 3 bases from V and 5 bases from J; junction bases left unmatched: 17. The length of the CDR3 is 17 residues. The CDR3 DNA follows: TGCAGCGTTGATGCGGGACTAGTAATGGTCGCGGGGGAGACCCAGTACTTC. Residues: CSVDAGLVMVAGETQYF. Together with reference TRBV29-1 and TRBJ2-5, the CDR3 gives the full variable domain: SAVISQKPSRDICQRGTSLTIQCQVDSQVTMMFWYRQQPGQSLTLIATANQGSEATYESGFVIDKFPISRPNLTFSTLTVSNMSPEDSSIYLCSVDAGLVMVAGETQYFGPGTRLLVL.

Details on this clonotype: This clone may be a read error of a much larger clone one base away. The J gene is TRBJ2-5, the V gene TRBV7-3; D perhaps matches TRBD2 (5 bases). Germline lookup yields CDR1 SGHTA and CDR2 FQGTGA. The CDR3 totals 14 residues. CDR3 DNA sequence: TGTGCCGGCAGCTTAAGAGGGTCCCCGGAGACCCAGTACTTC. Its protein product is CAGSLRGSPETQYF.

Only a few counts were recorded for this clonotype. V usage is TRBV5-1 and J usage is TRBJ2-3; weak D call: TRBD2 (7 bases). The CDR3 totals 17 residues. The germline V gene encodes CDR1 SGHRS and CDR2 YFSETQ. Trimming left V 1 base short and J 1 base short, with 16 bases between. CDR3 loop: CASSLTGRDGGTDTQYF. The CDR3 region has the DNA TGCGCCAGCAGCTTGACAGGGAGGGACGGCGGCACAGATACGCAGTATTTT.

This clonotype was seen at least ten times. The rearrangement links TRBV6-1 to TRBJ2-3, with a tentative D call TRBD2 (5 bases). V lost 5 bases to trimming and J lost 2 bases, with 20 bases between them. The CDR3 consists of 17 residues. CDR1 and CDR2 (germline): MNHNS, SASEGT. CDR3 sequence (DNA): TGTGCCAGCAGTTGGACCCCCAAGGGAGCCGACACAGATACGCAGTATTTT. As protein: CASSWTPKGADTDTQYF.

This clonotype appeared a few times. The chain carries TRBV20-1 and TRBJ2-1; 10 nucleotides align to TRBD2. The CDR3 length is 16 residues. CDR1 is DFQATT and CDR2 is SNEGSKA in the germline V gene (reference sequence). The V gene end was trimmed by 7 bases and the J gene end by 0 bases; junction bases not matched to a gene: 9. The CDR3 DNA reads as TGCAGTGACGGCCCGGCTAGCGGGAGCTCCTACAATGAGCAGTTCTTC. Encoded protein: CSDGPASGSSYNEQFF.

This clonotype was recorded a few times. The V gene is TRBV20-1, the J gene TRBJ1-6, with D uncertain. Germline assignment: CDR1 DFQATT and CDR2 SNEGSKA (reference sequence). The CDR3 extends over 9 amino acids. Between the trimmed V and J ends, which lost 7 bases and 13 bases, there was a span of 8 bases. The CDR3 loop is CSGGDPLHF. The CDR3 DNA reads TGCAGTGGGGGTGACCCCCTCCACTTT.

This clonotype has just a few counts. The V gene is TRBV25-1, the J gene TRBJ2-3; 9 bases fit TRBD2. The germline V gene has CDR1 MGHDK and CDR2 SYGVNS. J lost 5 bases, V lost 3 bases, and 9 bases had no gene match. CDR3 length: 16 amino acids. DNA for the CDR3: TGTGCCAGCAGTGACCCCACTAGCGGGCGTCTAGATACGCAGTATTTT. It codes for CASSDPTSGRLDTQYF.

Many counts were recorded for this clonotype. J is TRBJ2-2 and V is TRBV11-2; tentative D call: TRBD2 (6 bases). Germline CDR1 is SGHAT and CDR2 is FQNNGV. The CDR3 consists of 17 residues. V was cut by 7 bases and J by 1 base, with 19 bases left in between. DNA for the CDR3: TGTGCCAGCACTCCGTACGCGGGGCGGGGGAACACCGGGGAGCTGTTTTTT. Translating it yields CASTPYAGRGNTGELFF. The entire variable domain, with the rest obtained from reference TRBV11-2 and TRBJ2-2, is as follows: EAGVAQSPRYKIIEKRQSVAFWCNPISGHATLYWYQQILGQGPKLLIQFQNNGVVDDSQLPKDRFSAERLKGVDSTLKIQPAKLEDSAVYLCASTPYAGRGNTGELFFGEGSRLTVL.

In its sample, this clonotype was seen a few times. The CDR3 DNA follows: TGTGCCAGCAGCCAATCGACAGGCACCGGGGAGCTGTTTTTT. It is translated as CASSQSTGTGELFF. This chain links TRBV14 with TRBJ2-2; D might be TRBD1 (6 bases). Germline CDR1 SGHDN, CDR2 FVKESK. The CDR3 totals 14 residues. V lost 2 bases to trimming and J lost 4 bases, with 8 bases between them.

Concerning this clonotype itself: Mismatch with germline at one junction end may stem from a read error. The chain couples TRBV5-1 to TRBJ2-7; TRBD1 aligns across 10 bases. CDR1 is SGHRS, CDR2 YFSETQ, per germline. The CDR3 has 16 amino acids. CDR3 region: CASGPGQGRLAYEQYF. The CDR3 DNA sequence: TGTGCCAGCGGACCGGGACAGGGGAGGCTTGCCTACGAGCAGTACTTC.

This clonotype came up a few times. V usage is TRBV7-8 and J usage is TRBJ1-6; weak D call: TRBD1 (5 bases). CDR3 length: 15 amino acids. V dropped 1 base and J dropped 9 bases, with 13 bases sitting between them. Germline V gene sequence: CDR1 SGHVS, CDR2 FQNEAQ. The CDR3 loop reads CASSLVAQGGSPLHF. The CDR3 bases are TGTGCCAGCAGCTTAGTCGCGCAGGGAGGTTCACCCCTCCACTTT.

This clonotype has ten or more counts. This sequence joins TRBV20-1 and TRBJ2-3; 8 bases line up with TRBD2. Trimming removed 7 bases from V and 4 bases from J; junction bases left unmatched: 7. The CDR3 consists of 13 residues. Germline CDR1 is DFQATT and CDR2 is SNEGSKA (reference sequence). CDR3 sequence reads: CSGLGRVPDTQYF. CDR3 in DNA: TGCAGTGGTCTCGGGAGGGTTCCAGATACGCAGTATTTT.

The CDR3 here is CASSVSGYNEQFF. CDR3 nucleotides: TGTGCCAGCAGCGTATCAGGATACAATGAGCAGTTCTTC. This chain connects TRBV9 to TRBJ2-1; D not certain. V dropped 1 base and J dropped 4 bases, with 6 bases sitting between them. The CDR3 contains 13 residues. Germline V CDR1 and CDR2: SGDLS, YYNGEE.

This clonotype showed up many times. V usage is TRBV12-3 or TRBV12-4 and J usage is TRBJ2-1; 8 positions agree with TRBD2. Trimming removed 7 bases from V and 4 bases from J; junction bases left unmatched: 9. This CDR3 contains 15 residues. Written as DNA, the CDR3 is TGTGCCAGCACCGCAAGCGGGAGTGGTTACAATGAGCAGTTCTTC. This translates into CASTASGSGYNEQFF.

The table lists this clonotype with many counts. This chain joins TRBV28 and TRBJ1-5, with TRBD1 matching 9 bases. Germline loops: CDR1 MDHEN, CDR2 SYDVKM. Unmatched junction bases numbered 7, after V lost 5 bases and J lost 5 bases. The CDR3 covers 15 residues. The CDR3: CASSTPGQGYQPQHF. In DNA form, the CDR3 reads TGTGCCAGCAGTACTCCGGGACAGGGTTATCAGCCCCAGCATTTT.

The chain carries TRBV7-9 and TRBJ1-4, with unresolved D. Between the trimmed V and J ends, which lost 1 base and 1 base, there was a span of 13 bases. CDR1 and CDR2 (germline): SEHNR, FQNEAQ (reference sequence). The CDR3 runs to 17 residues. CDR3 DNA sequence: TGTGCCAGCAGCTTAGGGGTCGGGCGATTAACTAATGAAAAACTGTTTTTT. This translates into CASSLGVGRLTNEKLFF.

This clonotype has a handful of counts. The chain carries TRBV6-1 and TRBJ2-6, with 11 bases matching TRBD1. The CDR3 runs 17 residues. CDR1 and CDR2 (germline): MNHNS, SASEGT. Trimming at V came to 5 bases and at J to 0 bases, leaving 3 bases not matched to a gene. CDR3 amino acids: CASSRDRGDSGANVLTF. DNA of the CDR3: TGTGCCAGCAGTAGGGACAGGGGGGACTCTGGGGCCAACGTCCTGACTTTC.